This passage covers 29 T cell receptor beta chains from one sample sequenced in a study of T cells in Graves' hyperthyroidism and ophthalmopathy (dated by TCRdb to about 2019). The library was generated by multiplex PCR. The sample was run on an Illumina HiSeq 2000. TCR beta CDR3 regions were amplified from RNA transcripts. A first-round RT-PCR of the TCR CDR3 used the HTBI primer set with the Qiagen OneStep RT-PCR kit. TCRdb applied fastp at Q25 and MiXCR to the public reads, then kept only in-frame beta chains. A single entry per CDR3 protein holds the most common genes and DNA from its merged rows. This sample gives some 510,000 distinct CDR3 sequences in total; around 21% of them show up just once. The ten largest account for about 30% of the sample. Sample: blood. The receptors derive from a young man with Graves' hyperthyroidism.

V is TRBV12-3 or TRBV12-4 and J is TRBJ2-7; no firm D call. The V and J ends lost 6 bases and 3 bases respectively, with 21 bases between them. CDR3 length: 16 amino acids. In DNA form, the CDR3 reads TGTGCCAGCAGGGGCCCGAGACCCCGGAGAGACTACGAGCAGTACTTC. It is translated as CASRGPRPRRDYEQYF.

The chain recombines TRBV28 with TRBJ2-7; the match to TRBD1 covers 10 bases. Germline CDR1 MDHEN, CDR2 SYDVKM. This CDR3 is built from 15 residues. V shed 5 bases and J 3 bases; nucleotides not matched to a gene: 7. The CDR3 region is CASSALRDRGYEQYF. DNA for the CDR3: TGTGCCAGCAGTGCCCTTCGGGACAGGGGCTACGAGCAGTACTTC.

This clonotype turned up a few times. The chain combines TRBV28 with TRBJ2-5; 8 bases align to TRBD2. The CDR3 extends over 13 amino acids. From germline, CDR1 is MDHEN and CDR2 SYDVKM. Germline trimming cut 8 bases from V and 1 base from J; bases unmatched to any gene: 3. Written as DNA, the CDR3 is TGTGCCAGCTTAGGGACTAGCCAAGAGACCCAGTACTTC. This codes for CASLGTSQETQYF.

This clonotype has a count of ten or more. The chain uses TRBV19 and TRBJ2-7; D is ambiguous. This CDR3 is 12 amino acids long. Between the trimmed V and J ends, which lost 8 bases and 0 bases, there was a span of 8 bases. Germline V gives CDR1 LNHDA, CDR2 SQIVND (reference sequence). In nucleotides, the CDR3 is TGTGCCAGTCAAGACACCTCCTACGAGCAGTACTTC. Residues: CASQDTSYEQYF.

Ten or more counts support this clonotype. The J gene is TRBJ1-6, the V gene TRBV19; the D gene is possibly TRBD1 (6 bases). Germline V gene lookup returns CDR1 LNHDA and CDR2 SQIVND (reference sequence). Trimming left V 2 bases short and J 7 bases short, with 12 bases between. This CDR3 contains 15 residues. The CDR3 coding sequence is TGTGCCAGTAGTATATATCCAGGGGTCAATTCACCCCTCCACTTT. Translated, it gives CASSIYPGVNSPLHF.

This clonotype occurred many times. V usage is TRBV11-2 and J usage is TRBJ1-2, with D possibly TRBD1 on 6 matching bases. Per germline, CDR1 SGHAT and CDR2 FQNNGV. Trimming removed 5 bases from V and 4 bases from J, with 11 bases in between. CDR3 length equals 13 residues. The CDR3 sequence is CASSPGVLYGYTF. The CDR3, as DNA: TGTGCCAGCAGCCCAGGGGTACTCTATGGCTACACCTTC.

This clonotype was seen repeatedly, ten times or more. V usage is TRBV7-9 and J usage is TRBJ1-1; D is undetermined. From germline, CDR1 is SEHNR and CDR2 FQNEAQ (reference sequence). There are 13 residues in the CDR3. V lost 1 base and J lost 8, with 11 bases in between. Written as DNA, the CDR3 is TGTGCCAGCAGCTTAGAGAGGGCGTCAGAAGCTTTCTTT. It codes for CASSLERASEAFF.

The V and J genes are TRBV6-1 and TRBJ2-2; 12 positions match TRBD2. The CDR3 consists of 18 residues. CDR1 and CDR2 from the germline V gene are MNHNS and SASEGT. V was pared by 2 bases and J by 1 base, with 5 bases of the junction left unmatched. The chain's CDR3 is CASSERLAGALNTGELFF. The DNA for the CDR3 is TGTGCCAGCAGTGAACGACTAGCGGGGGCTTTGAACACCGGGGAGCTGTTTTTT.

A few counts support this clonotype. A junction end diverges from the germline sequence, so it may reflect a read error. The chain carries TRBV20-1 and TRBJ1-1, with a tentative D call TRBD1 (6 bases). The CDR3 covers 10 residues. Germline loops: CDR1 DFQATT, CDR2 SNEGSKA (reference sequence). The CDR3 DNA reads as TGCACTGCTTCCACAGGGGAAGCTTTCTTT. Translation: CTASTGEAFF.

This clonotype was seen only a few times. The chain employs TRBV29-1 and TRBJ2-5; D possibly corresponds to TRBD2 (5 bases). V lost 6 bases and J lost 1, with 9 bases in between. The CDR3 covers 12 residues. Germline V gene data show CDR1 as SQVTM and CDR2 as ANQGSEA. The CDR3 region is CSVLLGQETQYF. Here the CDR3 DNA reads TGCAGCGTATTACTAGGCCAAGAGACCCAGTACTTC.

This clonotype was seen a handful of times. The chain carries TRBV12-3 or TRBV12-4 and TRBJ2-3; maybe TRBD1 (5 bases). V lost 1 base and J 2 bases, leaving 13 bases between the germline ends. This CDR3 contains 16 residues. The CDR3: CASSLVQGSHTDTQYF. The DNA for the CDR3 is TGTGCCAGCAGTTTAGTTCAGGGTTCCCACACAGATACGCAGTATTTT.

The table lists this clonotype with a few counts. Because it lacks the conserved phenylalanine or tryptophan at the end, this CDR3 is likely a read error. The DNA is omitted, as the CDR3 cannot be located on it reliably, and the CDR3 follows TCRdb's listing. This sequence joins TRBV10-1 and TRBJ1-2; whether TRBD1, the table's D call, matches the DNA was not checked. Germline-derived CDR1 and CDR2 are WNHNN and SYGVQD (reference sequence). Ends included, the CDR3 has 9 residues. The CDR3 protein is CAQRTWDRP.

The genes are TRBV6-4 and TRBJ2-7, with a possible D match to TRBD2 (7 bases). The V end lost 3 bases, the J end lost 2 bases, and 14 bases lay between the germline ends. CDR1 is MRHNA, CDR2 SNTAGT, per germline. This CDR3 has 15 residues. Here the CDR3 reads CASSEGEGGTYEQYF. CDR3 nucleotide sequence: TGTGCCAGCAGTGAGGGGGAGGGGGGCACCTACGAGCAGTACTTC.

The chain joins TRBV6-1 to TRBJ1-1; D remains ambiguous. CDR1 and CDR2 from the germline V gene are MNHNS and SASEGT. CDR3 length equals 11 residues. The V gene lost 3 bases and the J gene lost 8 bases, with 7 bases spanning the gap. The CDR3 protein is CASSDIGEAFF. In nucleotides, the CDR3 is TGTGCCAGCAGTGATATCGGAGAAGCTTTCTTT.

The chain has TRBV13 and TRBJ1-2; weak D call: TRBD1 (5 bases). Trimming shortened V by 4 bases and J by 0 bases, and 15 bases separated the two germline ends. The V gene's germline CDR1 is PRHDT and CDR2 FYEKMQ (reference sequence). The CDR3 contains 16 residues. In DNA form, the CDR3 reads TGTGCCAGCAGCTCCGCAGGGCTTGGATCTAACTATGGCTACACCTTC. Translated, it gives CASSSAGLGSNYGYTF.

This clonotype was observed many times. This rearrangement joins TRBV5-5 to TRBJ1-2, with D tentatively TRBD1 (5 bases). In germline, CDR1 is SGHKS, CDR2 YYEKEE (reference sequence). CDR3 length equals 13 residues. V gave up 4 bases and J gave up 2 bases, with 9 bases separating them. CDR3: CASSMDINYGYTF. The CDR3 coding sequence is TGTGCCAGCAGCATGGACATAAACTATGGCTACACCTTC.

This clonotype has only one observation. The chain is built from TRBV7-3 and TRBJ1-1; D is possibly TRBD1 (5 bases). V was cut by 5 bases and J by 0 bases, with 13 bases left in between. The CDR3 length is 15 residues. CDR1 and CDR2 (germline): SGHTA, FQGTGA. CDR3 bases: TGTGCCAGCAGCGCCTCAGGGCTCATGAACACTGAAGCTTTCTTT. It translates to CASSASGLMNTEAFF.

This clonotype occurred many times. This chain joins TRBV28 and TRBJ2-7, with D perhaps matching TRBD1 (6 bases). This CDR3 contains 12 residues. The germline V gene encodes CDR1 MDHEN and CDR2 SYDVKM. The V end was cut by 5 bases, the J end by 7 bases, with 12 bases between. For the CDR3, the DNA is TGTGCCAGCAGTCCCATGAGGGGGGAGCAGTACTTC. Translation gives CASSPMRGEQYF. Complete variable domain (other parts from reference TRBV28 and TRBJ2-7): DVKVTQSSRYLVKRTGEKVFLECVQDMDHENMFWYRQDPGLGLRLIYFSYDVKMKEKGDIPEGYSVSREKKERFSLILESASTNQTSMYLCASSPMRGEQYFGPGTRLTVT.

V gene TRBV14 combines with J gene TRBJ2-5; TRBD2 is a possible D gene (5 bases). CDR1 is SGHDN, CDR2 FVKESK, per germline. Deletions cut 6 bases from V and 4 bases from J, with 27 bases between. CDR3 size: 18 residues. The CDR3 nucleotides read TGTGCCAGCAGGTCCCTGATGAGACCTGTCCGTGGGAGAGAGACCCAGTACTTC. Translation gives CASRSLMRPVRGRETQYF.

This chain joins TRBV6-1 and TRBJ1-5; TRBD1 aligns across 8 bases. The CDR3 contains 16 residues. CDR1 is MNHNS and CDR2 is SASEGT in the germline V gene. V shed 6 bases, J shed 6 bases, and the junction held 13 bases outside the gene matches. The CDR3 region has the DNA TGTGCCAGCAGCAAGGAGTGGGCAGGGGGCGGTCAGCCCCAGCATTTT. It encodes CASSKEWAGGGQPQHF.

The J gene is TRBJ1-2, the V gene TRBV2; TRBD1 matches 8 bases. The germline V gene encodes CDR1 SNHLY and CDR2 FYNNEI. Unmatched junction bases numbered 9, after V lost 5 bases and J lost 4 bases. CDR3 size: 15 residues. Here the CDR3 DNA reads TGTGCCAGCAGTTCGAGGACAGGGCACGCCTATGGCTACACCTTC. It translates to CASSSRTGHAYGYTF.

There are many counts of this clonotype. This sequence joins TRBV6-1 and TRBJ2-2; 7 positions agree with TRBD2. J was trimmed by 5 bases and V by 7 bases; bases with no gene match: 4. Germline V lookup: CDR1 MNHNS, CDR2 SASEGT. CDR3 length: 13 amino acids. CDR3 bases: TGTGCCAGCACGACTAGCTATACCGGGGAGCTGTTTTTT. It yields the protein CASTTSYTGELFF.

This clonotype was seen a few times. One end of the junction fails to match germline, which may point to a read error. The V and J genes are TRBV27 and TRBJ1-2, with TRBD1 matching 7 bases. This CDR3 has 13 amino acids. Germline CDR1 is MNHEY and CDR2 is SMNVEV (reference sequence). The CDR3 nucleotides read TGTGTCAGCAGTGTCGACAGGGTCGGTGGCTACACCTTC. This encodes CVSSVDRVGGYTF.

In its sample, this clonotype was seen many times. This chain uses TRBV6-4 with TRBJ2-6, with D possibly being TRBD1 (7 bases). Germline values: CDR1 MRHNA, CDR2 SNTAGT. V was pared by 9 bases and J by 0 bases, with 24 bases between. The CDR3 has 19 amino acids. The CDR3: CASGGQGDHFYSGANVLTF. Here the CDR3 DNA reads TGTGCCAGTGGGGGGCAGGGGGATCACTTCTACTCTGGGGCCAACGTCCTGACTTTC.

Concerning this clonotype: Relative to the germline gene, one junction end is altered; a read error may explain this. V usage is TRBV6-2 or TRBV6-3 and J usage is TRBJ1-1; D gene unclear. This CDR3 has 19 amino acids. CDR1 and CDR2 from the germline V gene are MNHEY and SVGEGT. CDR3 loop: CASSLFVLPRVYTNTEAFF. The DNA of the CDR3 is TGTGCTAGCAGTCTCTTCGTCCTCCCCCGGGTGTACACGAACACTGAAGCTTTCTTT.

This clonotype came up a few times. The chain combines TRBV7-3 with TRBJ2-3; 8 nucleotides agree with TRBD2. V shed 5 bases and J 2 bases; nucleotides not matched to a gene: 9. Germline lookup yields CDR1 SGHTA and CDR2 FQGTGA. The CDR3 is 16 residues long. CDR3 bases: TGTGCCAGCAGCCCCGGGGTTAGCGGGGCCACAGATACGCAGTATTTT. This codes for CASSPGVSGATDTQYF.

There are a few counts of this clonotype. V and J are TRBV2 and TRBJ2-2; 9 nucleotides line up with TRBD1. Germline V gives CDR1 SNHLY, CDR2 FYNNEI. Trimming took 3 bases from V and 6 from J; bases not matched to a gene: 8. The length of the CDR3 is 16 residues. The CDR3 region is CASSDIGTGLAGELFF. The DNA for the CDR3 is TGTGCCAGCAGTGATATCGGGACAGGGTTGGCCGGGGAGCTGTTTTTT.

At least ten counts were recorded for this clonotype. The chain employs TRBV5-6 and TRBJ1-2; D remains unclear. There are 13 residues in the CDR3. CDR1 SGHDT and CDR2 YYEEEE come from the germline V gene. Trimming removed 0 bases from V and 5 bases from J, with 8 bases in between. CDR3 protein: CASSLVRLYGYTF. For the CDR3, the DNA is TGTGCCAGCAGCTTGGTTAGGCTTTATGGCTACACCTTC.

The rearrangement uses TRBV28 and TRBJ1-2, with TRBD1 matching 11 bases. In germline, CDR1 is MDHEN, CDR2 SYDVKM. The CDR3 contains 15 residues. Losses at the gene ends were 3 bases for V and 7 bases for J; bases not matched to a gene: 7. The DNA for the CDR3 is TGTGCCAGCAGTTTCTTGGACAGGGGGCTTCCTGGCTACACCTTC. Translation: CASSFLDRGLPGYTF.